In this sample, the clone carrying this TCR beta chain turned up once. Its specificity is unknown. Researchers ran the PCR with 60 Vbeta and 13 Jbeta primers. Sequencing was performed with immunoSEQ multiplex PCR; in TCRdb, only in-frame clones are kept and a portion is missing. The sample lists about 150,000 clones, about 84% occurring once. This sample is drawn from a study of cytomegalovirus exposure and HLA in healthy donors. The CDR3 length is 17 residues. In germline, CDR1 is LGHNA, CDR2 YSLEER. V lost 1 base and J lost 5; bases outside the gene matches: 9. The study, taken as a whole, reports: V- and J-gene trimming of TCR beta was linked (in a later analysis) to a missense DCLRE1C variant. Altogether, 150 or so TCR beta chains were recorded as cytomegalovirus-associated. Another analysis was done later, and it associated roughly 15,000 TCR beta sequences with HLA alleles at 0.05 false discovery rate. Later work found that TCR association rates differed between HLA loci; DRB1 had the most and HLA-C the fewest.

The TCR sequence derives from a man aged 18 to 30 in good health and CMV-seronegative. The sample comprised PBMCs. This chain joins TRBV4-3 and TRBJ2-5; 11 nucleotides agree with TRBD1. The CDR3 nucleotides read TGCGCCAGCAGCCAAGCCACCCTCGGGACAGGGGGGGAGACCCAGTACTTC. Its translation is CASSQATLGTGGETQYF.